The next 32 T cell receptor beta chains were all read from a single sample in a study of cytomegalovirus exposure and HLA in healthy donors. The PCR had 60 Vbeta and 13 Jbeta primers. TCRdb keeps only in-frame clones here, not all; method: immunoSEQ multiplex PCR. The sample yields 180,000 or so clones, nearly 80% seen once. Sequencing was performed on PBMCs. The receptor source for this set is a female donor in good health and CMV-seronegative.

The CDR3 loop reads CASSKEGGRNEQFF. The DNA for the CDR3 is TGTGCCAGCAGCAAAGAGGGGGGGCGAAATGAGCAGTTCTTC. This chain joins TRBV7-2 and TRBJ2-1; the D gene is possibly TRBD2 (7 bases). Germline V CDR1 and CDR2: SGHTA, FQGNSA. The CDR3 covers 14 residues. V dropped 5 bases and J dropped 7 bases, with 15 bases sitting between them.

This chain's CDR3 is CATGGRGGQANTGELFF. CDR3 sequence (DNA): TGTGCCACCGGGGGTCGGGGGGGCCAAGCTAACACCGGGGAGCTGTTTTTT. The chain is built from TRBV28 and TRBJ2-2; 8 bases fit TRBD2. The CDR3 is 17 amino acids. V lost 10 bases, J lost 2 bases, and 15 bases stayed unmatched. Germline-derived CDR1 and CDR2 are MDHEN and SYDVKM. Variable domain in full (rest from reference TRBV28 and TRBJ2-2): DVKVTQSSRYLVKRTGEKVFLECVQDMDHENMFWYRQDPGLGLRLIYFSYDVKMKEKGDIPEGYSVSREKKERFSLILESASTNQTSMYLCATGGRGGQANTGELFFGEGSRLTVL.

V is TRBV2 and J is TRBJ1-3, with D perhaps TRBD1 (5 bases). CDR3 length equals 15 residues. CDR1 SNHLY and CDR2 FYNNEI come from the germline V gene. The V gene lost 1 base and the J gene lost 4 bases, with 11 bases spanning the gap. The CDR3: CASSEEGRQGNTIYF. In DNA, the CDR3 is TGTGCCAGCAGTGAAGAGGGAAGACAGGGAAACACCATATATTTT.

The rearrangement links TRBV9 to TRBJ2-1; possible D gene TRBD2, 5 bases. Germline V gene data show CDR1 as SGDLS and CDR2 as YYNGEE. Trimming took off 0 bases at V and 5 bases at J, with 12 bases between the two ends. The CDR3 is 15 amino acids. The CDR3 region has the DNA TGTGCCAGCAGCGTAGCTACGGACTTCAACAATGAGCAGTTCTTC. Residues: CASSVATDFNNEQFF. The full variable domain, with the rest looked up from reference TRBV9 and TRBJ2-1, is DSGVTQTPKHLITATGQRVTLRCSPRSGDLSVYWYQQSLDQGLQFLIQYYNGEERAKGNILERFSAQQFPDLHSELNLSSLELGDSALYFCASSVATDFNNEQFFGPGTRLTVL.

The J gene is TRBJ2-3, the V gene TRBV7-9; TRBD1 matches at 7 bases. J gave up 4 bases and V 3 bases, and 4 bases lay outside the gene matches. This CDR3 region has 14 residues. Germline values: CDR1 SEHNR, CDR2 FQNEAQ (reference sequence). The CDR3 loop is CASSFVQGADTQYF. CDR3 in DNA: TGTGCCAGCAGCTTCGTTCAGGGGGCAGATACGCAGTATTTT.

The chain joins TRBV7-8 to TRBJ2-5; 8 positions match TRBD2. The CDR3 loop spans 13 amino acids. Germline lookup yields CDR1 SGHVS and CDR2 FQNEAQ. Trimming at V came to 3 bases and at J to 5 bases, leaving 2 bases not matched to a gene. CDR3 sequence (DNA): TGTGCCAGCAGCTTTAGCGGGGTTGAGACCCAGTACTTC. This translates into CASSFSGVETQYF.

The CDR3 sequence: CASSTPGTPNYGYTF. The DNA of the CDR3 is TGTGCCAGCAGTACTCCCGGGACTCCGAACTATGGCTACACCTTC. The chain carries TRBV6-5 and TRBJ1-2; D might be TRBD1 (5 bases). This CDR3 is 15 amino acids long. The ends were cut back, 5 bases at V and 2 bases at J, with 15 bases in the middle. Per the germline V gene, CDR1 is MNHEY and CDR2 is SVGAGI.

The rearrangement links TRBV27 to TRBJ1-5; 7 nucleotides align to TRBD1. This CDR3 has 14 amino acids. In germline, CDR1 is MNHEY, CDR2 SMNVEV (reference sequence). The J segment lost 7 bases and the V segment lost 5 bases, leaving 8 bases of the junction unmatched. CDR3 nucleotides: TGTGCCAGCAGTCCCCGGACAGGCTTCCAGCCCCAGCATTTT. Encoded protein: CASSPRTGFQPQHF.

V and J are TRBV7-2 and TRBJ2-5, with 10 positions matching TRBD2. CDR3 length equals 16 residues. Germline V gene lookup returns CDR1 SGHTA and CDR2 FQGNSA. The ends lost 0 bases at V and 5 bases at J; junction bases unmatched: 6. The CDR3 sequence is CASSLALAGVWETQYF. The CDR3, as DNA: TGTGCCAGCAGCTTAGCGCTAGCGGGAGTTTGGGAGACCCAGTACTTC.

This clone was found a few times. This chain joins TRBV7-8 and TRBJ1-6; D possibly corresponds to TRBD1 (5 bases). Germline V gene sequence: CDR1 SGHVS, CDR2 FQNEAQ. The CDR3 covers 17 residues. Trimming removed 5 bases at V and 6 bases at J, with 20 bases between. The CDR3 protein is CASSPQSVGRVNSPLHF. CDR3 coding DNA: TGTGCCAGCAGCCCTCAGTCAGTGGGCAGGGTTAATTCACCCCTCCACTTT. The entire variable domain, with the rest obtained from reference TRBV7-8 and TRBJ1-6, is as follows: GAGVSQSPRYKVAKRGQDVALRCDPISGHVSLFWYQQALGQGPEFLTYFQNEAQLDKSGLPSDRFFAERPEGSVSTLKIQRTQQEDSAVYLCASSPQSVGRVNSPLHFGNGTRLTVT.

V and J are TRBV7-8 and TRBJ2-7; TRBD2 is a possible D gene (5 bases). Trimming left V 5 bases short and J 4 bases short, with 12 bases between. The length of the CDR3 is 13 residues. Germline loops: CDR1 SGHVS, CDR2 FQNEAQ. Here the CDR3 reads CASSRRREYEQYF. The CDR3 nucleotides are TGTGCCAGCAGCCGGCGTCGGGAATACGAGCAGTACTTC. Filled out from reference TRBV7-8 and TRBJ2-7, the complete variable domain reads GAGVSQSPRYKVAKRGQDVALRCDPISGHVSLFWYQQALGQGPEFLTYFQNEAQLDKSGLPSDRFFAERPEGSVSTLKIQRTQQEDSAVYLCASSRRREYEQYFGPGTRLTVT.

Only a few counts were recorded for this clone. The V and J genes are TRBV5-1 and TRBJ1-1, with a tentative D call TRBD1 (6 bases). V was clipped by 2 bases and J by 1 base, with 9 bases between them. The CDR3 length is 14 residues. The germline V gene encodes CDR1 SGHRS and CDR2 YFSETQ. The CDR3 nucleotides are TGCGCCAGCAGCTTACAGGGCTGGAACACTGAAGCTTTCTTT. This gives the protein CASSLQGWNTEAFF.

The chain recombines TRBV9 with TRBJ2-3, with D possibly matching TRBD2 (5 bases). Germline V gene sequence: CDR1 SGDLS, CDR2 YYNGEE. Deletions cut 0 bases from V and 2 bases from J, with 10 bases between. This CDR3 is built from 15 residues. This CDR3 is CASSVGAEPTDTQYF. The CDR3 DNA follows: TGTGCCAGCAGCGTAGGAGCGGAACCCACAGATACGCAGTATTTT.

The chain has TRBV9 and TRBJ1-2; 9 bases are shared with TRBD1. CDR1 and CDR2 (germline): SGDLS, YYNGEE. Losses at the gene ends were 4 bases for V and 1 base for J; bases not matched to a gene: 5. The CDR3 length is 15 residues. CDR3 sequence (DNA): TGTGCCAGCAGCTCTAGACAGGGGGGTAACTATGGCTACACCTTC. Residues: CASSSRQGGNYGYTF. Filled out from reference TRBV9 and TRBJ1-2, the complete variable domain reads DSGVTQTPKHLITATGQRVTLRCSPRSGDLSVYWYQQSLDQGLQFLIQYYNGEERAKGNILERFSAQQFPDLHSELNLSSLELGDSALYFCASSSRQGGNYGYTFGSGTRLTVV.

The CDR3 loop reads CASSHRQVTYEQYF. CDR3 in DNA: TGTGCCAGCAGCCACCGACAGGTAACCTACGAGCAGTACTTC. V and J are TRBV6-6 and TRBJ2-7, with TRBD1 as a possible D gene (6 bases). The CDR3 is 14 residues long. Deletions cut 6 bases from V and 2 bases from J, with 14 bases between. CDR1 is MNHNY and CDR2 is SVGAGI in the germline V gene (reference sequence).

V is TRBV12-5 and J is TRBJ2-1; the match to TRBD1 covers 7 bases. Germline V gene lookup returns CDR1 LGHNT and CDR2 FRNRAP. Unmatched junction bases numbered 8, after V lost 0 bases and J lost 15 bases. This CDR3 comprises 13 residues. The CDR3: CASGLVQETGRFF. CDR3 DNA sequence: TGTGCTAGTGGTTTGGTACAGGAGACAGGGAGGTTCTTC. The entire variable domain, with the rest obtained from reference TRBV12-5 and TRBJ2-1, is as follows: DARVTQTPRHKVTEMGQEVTMRCQPILGHNTVFWYRQTMMQGLELLAYFRNRAPLDDSGMPKDRFSAEMPDATLATLKIQPSEPRDSAVYFCASGLVQETGRFFGPGTRLTVL.

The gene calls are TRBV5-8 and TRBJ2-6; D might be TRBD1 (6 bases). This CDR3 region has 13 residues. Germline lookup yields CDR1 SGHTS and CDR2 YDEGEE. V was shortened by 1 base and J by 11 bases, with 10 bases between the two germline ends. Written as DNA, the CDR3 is TGTGCCAGCAGCTTGCTACAGGGCTACGTCCTGACTTTC. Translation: CASSLLQGYVLTF.

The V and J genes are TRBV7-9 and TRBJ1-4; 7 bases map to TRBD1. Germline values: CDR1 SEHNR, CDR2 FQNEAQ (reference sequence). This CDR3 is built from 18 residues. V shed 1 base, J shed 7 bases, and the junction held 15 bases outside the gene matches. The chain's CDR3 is CASSLVLGRTGGGEKLFF. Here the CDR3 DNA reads TGTGCCAGCAGCTTAGTCTTGGGCAGGACAGGTGGAGGTGAAAAACTGTTTTTT.

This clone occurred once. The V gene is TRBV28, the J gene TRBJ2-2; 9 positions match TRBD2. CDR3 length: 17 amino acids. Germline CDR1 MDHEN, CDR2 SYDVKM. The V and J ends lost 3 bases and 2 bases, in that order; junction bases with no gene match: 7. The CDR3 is CASSLLELAGNTGELFF. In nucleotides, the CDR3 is TGTGCCAGCAGTTTGTTGGAACTAGCGGGCAACACCGGGGAGCTGTTTTTT.

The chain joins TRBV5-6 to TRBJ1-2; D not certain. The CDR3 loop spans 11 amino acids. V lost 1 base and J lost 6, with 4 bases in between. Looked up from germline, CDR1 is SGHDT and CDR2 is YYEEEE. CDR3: CASSLTDGYTF. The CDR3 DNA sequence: TGTGCCAGCAGCTTGACGGATGGCTACACCTTC.

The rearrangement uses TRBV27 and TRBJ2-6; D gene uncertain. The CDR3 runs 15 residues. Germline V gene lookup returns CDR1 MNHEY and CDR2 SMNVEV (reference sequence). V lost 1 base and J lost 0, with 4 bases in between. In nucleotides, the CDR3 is TGTGCCAGCAGTTTATTACTCTCTGGGGCCAACGTCCTGACTTTC. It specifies CASSLLLSGANVLTF.

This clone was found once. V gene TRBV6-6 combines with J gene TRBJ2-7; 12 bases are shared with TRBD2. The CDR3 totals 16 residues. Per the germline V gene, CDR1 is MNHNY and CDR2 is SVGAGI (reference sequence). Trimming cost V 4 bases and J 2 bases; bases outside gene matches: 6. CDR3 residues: CASSSQTSGRPYEQYF. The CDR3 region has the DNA TGTGCCAGCAGTTCCCAAACTAGCGGGAGGCCCTACGAGCAGTACTTC.

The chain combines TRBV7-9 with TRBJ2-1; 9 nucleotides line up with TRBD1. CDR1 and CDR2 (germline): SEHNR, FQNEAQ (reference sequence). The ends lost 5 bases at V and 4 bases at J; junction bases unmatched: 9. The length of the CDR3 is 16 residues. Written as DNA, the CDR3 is TGTGCCAGCAGCCGATCGGACAGGGGCGCTTACAATGAGCAGTTCTTC. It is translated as CASSRSDRGAYNEQFF.

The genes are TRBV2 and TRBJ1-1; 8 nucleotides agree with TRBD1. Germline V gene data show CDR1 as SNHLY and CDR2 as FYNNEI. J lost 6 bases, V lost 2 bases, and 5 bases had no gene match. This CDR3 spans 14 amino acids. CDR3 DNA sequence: TGTGCCAGCAGTGAACGGGCAGGGGGCCCTGAAGCTTTCTTT. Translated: CASSERAGGPEAFF.

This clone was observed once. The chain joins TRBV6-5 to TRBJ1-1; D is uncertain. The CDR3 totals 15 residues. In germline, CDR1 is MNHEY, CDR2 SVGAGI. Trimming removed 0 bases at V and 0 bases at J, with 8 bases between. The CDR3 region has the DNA TGTGCCAGCAGTTACTCCTTCGGGATGAACACTGAAGCTTTCTTT. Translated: CASSYSFGMNTEAFF.

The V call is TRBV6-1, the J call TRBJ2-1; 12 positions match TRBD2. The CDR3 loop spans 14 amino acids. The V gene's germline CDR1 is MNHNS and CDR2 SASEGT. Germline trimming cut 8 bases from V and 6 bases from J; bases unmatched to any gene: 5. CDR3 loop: CASHLAGGRNEQFF. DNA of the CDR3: TGTGCCAGCCATCTAGCGGGAGGGCGCAATGAGCAGTTCTTC.

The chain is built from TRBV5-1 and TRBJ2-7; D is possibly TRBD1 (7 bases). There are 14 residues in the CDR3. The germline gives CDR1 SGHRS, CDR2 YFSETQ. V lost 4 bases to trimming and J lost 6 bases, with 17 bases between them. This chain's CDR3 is CASSIGTAGFEQYF. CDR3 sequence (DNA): TGCGCCAGCAGCATCGGGACAGCGGGCTTCGAGCAGTACTTC.

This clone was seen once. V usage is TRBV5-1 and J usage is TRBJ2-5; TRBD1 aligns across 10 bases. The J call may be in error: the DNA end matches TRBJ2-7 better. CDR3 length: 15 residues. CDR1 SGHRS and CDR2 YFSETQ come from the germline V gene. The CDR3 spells CASSLVGTGAYEQYF. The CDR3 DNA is TGCGCCAGCAGCTTGGTCGGGACAGGGGCCTACGAGCAGTACTTC.

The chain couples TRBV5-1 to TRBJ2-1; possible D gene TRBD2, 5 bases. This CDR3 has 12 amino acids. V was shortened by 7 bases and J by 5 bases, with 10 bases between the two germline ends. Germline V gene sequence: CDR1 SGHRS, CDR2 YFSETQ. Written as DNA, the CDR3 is TGCGCCAGCTCCTACGGGAACAATGAGCAGTTCTTC. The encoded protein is CASSYGNNEQFF.

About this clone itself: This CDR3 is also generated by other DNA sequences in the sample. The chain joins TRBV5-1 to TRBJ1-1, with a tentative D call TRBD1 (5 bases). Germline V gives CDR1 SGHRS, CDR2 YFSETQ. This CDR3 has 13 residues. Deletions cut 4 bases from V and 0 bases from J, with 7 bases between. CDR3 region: CASSLGVNTEAFF. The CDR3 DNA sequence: TGCGCCAGCAGCCTAGGGGTGAACACTGAAGCTTTCTTT. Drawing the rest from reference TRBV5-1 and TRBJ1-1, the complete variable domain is KAGVTQTPRYLIKTRGQQVTLSCSPISGHRSVSWYQQTPGQGLQFLFEYFSETQRNKGNFPGRFSGRQFSNSRSEMNVSTLELGDSALYLCASSLGVNTEAFFGQGTRLTVV.

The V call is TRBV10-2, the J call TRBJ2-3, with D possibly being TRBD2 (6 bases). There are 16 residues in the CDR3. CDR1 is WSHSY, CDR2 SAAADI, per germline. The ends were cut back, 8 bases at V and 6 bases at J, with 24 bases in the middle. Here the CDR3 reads CASRELAGTSPDTQYF. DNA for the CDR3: TGCGCCAGCCGGGAGTTGGCGGGTACAAGCCCGGATACGCAGTATTTT.

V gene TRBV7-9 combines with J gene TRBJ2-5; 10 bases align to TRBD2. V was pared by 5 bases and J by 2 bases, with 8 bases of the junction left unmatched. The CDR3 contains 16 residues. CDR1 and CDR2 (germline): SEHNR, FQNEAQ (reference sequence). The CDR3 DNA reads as TGTGCCAGCAGCCGAAGCAGCGGGGGGGCACAAGAGACCCAGTACTTC. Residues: CASSRSSGGAQETQYF.